This is a list of T cell receptor beta chains from one sample in a study of blood T cell repertoires in COVID-19. Profiled with immunoSEQ multiplex PCR; TCRdb holds only in-frame clones, not every one. The repertoire holds around 300,000 clones, with roughly 85% as singletons. The sequenced material came from peripheral blood. The receptor source for this set is a human donor in a cohort sampled during active COVID-19. CDR3s include the opening cysteine and the closing phenylalanine or tryptophan. D genes are given only for firm matches. Only some rows state a clone size, as once, few, many or a class for expanded clones.

v_gene: TRBV5-1; d_gene: .; j_gene: TRBJ2-3; abundance: .; CDR3nt: TGCGCCAGCAGCGTCAGTCTGGGACAAAATACGCAGTATTTT; CDR3aa: CASSVSLGQNTQYF
v_gene: TRBV4-1; d_gene: .; j_gene: TRBJ2-7; abundance: .; CDR3nt: TGCGCCAGCAGCCAAGGTCCCGGGTCCTACTACGAGCAGTACTTC; CDR3aa: CASSQGPGSYYEQYF
v_gene: TRBV10-3; d_gene: .; j_gene: TRBJ2-1; abundance: .; CDR3nt: TGTGCCATCAGTGGGGGGGGCGGTGAGCAGTTCTTC; CDR3aa: CAISGGGGEQFF
v_gene: TRBV29-1; d_gene: .; j_gene: TRBJ1-1; abundance: .; CDR3nt: TGCAGCTCTTTACAGGGGAACACTGAAGCTTTCTTT; CDR3aa: CSSLQGNTEAFF
v_gene: TRBV4-1; d_gene: .; j_gene: TRBJ1-5; abundance: few; CDR3nt: TGCGCCAGCAGCATAACATACAATCAGCCCCAGCATTTT; CDR3aa: CASSITYNQPQHF
v_gene: TRBV5-1; d_gene: .; j_gene: TRBJ2-3; abundance: .; CDR3nt: TGCGCCAGCAGCTATACCCCGGGAGCTAGCACAGATACGCAGTATTTT; CDR3aa: CASSYTPGASTDTQYF
v_gene: TRBV9; d_gene: TRBD2; j_gene: TRBJ2-5; abundance: .; CDR3nt: TGTGCCAGCAGCCCCCGAAGCCTAGCGGGAGTGGGAGAGACCCAGTACTTC; CDR3aa: CASSPRSLAGVGETQYF
v_gene: TRBV18; d_gene: .; j_gene: TRBJ1-2; abundance: .; CDR3nt: TGTGCCAGCTCACCGGAGACAGGTGCTGGCTACACCTTC; CDR3aa: CASSPETGAGYTF
v_gene: TRBV29-1; d_gene: .; j_gene: TRBJ2-1; abundance: .; CDR3nt: TGCAGCGTTGAGCCTAGCGTCAATGAGCAGTTCTTC; CDR3aa: CSVEPSVNEQFF
v_gene: TRBV12-3/TRBV12-4; d_gene: .; j_gene: TRBJ2-6; abundance: .; CDR3nt: TGTGCCAGCCTCGGGGGGGCCAACGTCCTGACTTTC; CDR3aa: CASLGGANVLTF
v_gene: TRBV5-1; d_gene: .; j_gene: TRBJ1-2; abundance: .; CDR3nt: TGCGCCAGCAGCCCTGGGGGCCCCTATGGCTACACCTTC; CDR3aa: CASSPGGPYGYTF
v_gene: TRBV11-1; d_gene: .; j_gene: TRBJ2-1; abundance: .; CDR3nt: TGTGCCAGCTCACAAGGAAAAGGGGATTACAATGAGCAGTTCTTC; CDR3aa: CASSQGKGDYNEQFF
v_gene: TRBV28; d_gene: TRBD2; j_gene: TRBJ2-7; abundance: .; CDR3nt: TGTGCCAGCAGTTCGACTAGCGGGAGGTGGGTGCAGTACTTC; CDR3aa: CASSSTSGRWVQYF
v_gene: TRBV19; d_gene: .; j_gene: TRBJ1-2; abundance: .; CDR3nt: TGTGCCAGTAGTATCCTACAGGGATCTGGCTACACCTTC; CDR3aa: CASSILQGSGYTF
v_gene: TRBV5-1; d_gene: TRBD1; j_gene: TRBJ1-4; abundance: .; CDR3nt: TGCGCCAGCAGCGGAACAGGGGCAACTAATGAAAAACTGTTTTTT; CDR3aa: CASSGTGATNEKLFF
v_gene: TRBV19; d_gene: TRBD1; j_gene: TRBJ1-1; abundance: .; CDR3nt: TGTGCCAGCGCGGACAGGGGAATGTCAGGTCCTGAAGCTTTCTTT; CDR3aa: CASADRGMSGPEAFF
v_gene: TRBV29-1; d_gene: .; j_gene: TRBJ1-1; abundance: .; CDR3nt: TGCAGCGCCAGACAGCATGAAGCTTTCTTT; CDR3aa: CSARQHEAFF
v_gene: TRBV28; d_gene: TRBD1; j_gene: TRBJ2-7; abundance: .; CDR3nt: TGTGCCAGCAGTTTAGGGTACGGGGGACAGGCCTACGAGCAGTACTTC; CDR3aa: CASSLGYGGQAYEQYF
v_gene: TRBV27; d_gene: TRBD2; j_gene: TRBJ2-2; abundance: .; CDR3nt: TGTGCCAGCAGGGGGGGGTGGGCCGGGGAGCTGTTTTTT; CDR3aa: CASRGGWAGELFF
v_gene: TRBV28; d_gene: .; j_gene: TRBJ2-7; abundance: .; CDR3nt: TGTGCCAGCAGTTTATCTGGTTGGGCGGAGGGTATGGGGGAGCAGTACTTC; CDR3aa: CASSLSGWAEGMGEQYF
v_gene: TRBV29-1; d_gene: TRBD1; j_gene: TRBJ1-1; abundance: .; CDR3nt: TGCAGCGTTGACAGGGGGATCACTGAAGCTTTCTTT; CDR3aa: CSVDRGITEAFF
v_gene: TRBV5-1; d_gene: .; j_gene: TRBJ2-1; abundance: .; CDR3nt: TGCGCCAGCAGCTTGGAAGGAGGAGGGCGTGCACTTGATGAGCAGTTCTTC; CDR3aa: CASSLEGGGRALDEQFF
v_gene: TRBV2; d_gene: .; j_gene: TRBJ1-1; abundance: .; CDR3nt: TGTGCCAGCAGAGGGGCTTACAGTCAGTATGAAGCTTTCTTT; CDR3aa: CASRGAYSQYEAFF
v_gene: TRBV7-2; d_gene: TRBD1; j_gene: TRBJ2-3; abundance: .; CDR3nt: TGTGCCAGCAGCTTTCCGGGACAGGGGGCTTATACGCAGTATTTT; CDR3aa: CASSFPGQGAYTQYF
v_gene: TRBV19; d_gene: TRBD1; j_gene: TRBJ1-4; abundance: .; CDR3nt: TGTGCCAGTAGTACCCGGCCCGGGACAGGCAATGAAAAACTGTTTTTT; CDR3aa: CASSTRPGTGNEKLFF
v_gene: TRBV18; d_gene: TRBD1; j_gene: TRBJ2-2; abundance: .; CDR3nt: TGTGCCAGCTCTCTTATGGGAACCGGACAGGGGGCCGTCGGGGAGCTGTTTTTT; CDR3aa: CASSLMGTGQGAVGELFF
v_gene: TRBV6-2/TRBV6-3; d_gene: .; j_gene: TRBJ1-5; abundance: .; CDR3nt: TGTGCCAGCAGTCCCTATCGGGTCAATCAGCCCCAGCATTTT; CDR3aa: CASSPYRVNQPQHF
v_gene: TRBV7-8; d_gene: .; j_gene: TRBJ2-2; abundance: .; CDR3nt: TGTGCCAGCAACCGCGGGACAGCGAACACCGGGGAGCTGTTTTTT; CDR3aa: CASNRGTANTGELFF
v_gene: TRBV18; d_gene: .; j_gene: TRBJ2-4; abundance: .; CDR3nt: TGTGCCAGCTCACCACGGGGCGATAAGAACATTCAGTACTTC; CDR3aa: CASSPRGDKNIQYF
v_gene: TRBV2; d_gene: .; j_gene: TRBJ1-5; abundance: .; CDR3nt: TGTGCCAGCAGTGGAGGAGAACAGCCCCAGCATTTT; CDR3aa: CASSGGEQPQHF
v_gene: TRBV6-1; d_gene: .; j_gene: TRBJ2-3; abundance: .; CDR3nt: TGTGCCAGCAGTGAAGAGGTAGCGGGCACAGATACGCAGTATTTT; CDR3aa: CASSEEVAGTDTQYF
v_gene: TRBV3-1/TRBV3-2; d_gene: TRBD2; j_gene: TRBJ2-5; abundance: .; CDR3nt: TGTGCCAGCAGCCCCCGGACTAGCGAGGAGACCCAGTACTTC; CDR3aa: CASSPRTSEETQYF
v_gene: TRBV18; d_gene: .; j_gene: TRBJ2-6; abundance: .; CDR3nt: TGTGCCAGCTCACCTACTCGAGCGGCCTCTGGGGCCAACGTCCTGACTTTC; CDR3aa: CASSPTRAASGANVLTF
v_gene: TRBV4-3; d_gene: TRBD1; j_gene: TRBJ1-1; abundance: .; CDR3nt: TGCGCCAGCAGCCAGAGTGCAGGGGGTTCCATGAACACTGAAGCTTTCTTT; CDR3aa: CASSQSAGGSMNTEAFF
v_gene: TRBV7-9; d_gene: .; j_gene: TRBJ2-3; abundance: .; CDR3nt: TGTGCCAGCAGCTTAGCTAGCGGCTACACAGATACGCAGTATTTT; CDR3aa: CASSLASGYTDTQYF